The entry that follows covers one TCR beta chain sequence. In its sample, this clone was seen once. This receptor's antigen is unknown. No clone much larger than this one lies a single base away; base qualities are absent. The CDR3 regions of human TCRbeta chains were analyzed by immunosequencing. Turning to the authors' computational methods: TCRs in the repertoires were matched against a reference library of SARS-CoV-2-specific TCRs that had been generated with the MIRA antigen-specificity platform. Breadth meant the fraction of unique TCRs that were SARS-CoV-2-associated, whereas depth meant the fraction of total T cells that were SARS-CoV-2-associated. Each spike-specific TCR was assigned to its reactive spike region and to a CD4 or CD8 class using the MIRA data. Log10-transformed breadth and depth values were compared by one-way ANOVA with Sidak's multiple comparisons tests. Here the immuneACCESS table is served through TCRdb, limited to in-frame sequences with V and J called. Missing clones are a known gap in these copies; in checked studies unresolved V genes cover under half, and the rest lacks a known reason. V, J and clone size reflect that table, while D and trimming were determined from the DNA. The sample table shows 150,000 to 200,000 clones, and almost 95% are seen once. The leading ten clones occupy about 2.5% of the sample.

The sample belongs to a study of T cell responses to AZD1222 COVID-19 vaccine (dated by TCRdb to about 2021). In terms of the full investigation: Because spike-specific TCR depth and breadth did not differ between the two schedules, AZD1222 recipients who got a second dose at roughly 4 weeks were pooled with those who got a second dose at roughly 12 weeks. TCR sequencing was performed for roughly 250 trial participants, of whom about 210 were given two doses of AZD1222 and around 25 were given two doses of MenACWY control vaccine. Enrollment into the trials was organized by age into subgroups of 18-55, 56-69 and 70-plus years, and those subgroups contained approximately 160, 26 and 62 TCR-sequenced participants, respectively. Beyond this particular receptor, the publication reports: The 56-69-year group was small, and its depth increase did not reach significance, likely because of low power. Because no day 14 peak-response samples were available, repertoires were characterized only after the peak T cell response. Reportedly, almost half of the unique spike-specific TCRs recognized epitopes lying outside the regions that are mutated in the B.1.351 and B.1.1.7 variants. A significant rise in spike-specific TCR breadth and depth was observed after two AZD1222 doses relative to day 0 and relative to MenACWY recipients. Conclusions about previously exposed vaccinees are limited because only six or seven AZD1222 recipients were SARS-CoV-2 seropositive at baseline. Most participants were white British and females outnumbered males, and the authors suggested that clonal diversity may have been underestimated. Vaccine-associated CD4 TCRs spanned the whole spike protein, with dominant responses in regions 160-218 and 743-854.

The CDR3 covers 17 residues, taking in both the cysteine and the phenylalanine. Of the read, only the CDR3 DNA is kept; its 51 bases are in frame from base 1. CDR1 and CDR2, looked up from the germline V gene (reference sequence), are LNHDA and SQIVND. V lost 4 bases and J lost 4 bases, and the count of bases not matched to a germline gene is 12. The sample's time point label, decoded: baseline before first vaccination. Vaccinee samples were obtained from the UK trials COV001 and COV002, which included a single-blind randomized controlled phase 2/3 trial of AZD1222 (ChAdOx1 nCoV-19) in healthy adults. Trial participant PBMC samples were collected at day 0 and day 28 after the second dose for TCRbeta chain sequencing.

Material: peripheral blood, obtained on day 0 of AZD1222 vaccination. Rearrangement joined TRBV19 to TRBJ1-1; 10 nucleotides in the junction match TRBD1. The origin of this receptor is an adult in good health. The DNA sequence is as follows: TGTGCCAGTAGTAAGACCGGGACAGGGGCCGGGAGCACTGAAGCTTTCTTT. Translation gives CASSKTGTGAGSTEAFF. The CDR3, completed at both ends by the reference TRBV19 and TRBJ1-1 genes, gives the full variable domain DGGITQSPKYLFRKEGQNVTLSCEQNLNHDAMYWYRQDPGQGLRLIYYSQIVNDFQKGDIAEGYSVSREKKESFPLTVTSAQKNPTAFYLCASSKTGTGAGSTEAFFGQGTRLTVV.